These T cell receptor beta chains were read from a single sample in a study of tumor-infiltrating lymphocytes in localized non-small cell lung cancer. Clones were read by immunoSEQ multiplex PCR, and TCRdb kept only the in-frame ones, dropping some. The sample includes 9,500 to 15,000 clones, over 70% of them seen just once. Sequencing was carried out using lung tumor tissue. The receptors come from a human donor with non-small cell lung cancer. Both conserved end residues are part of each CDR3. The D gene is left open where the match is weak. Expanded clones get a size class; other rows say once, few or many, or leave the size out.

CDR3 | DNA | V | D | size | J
CASSMGTGGIYNEQFF | TGTGCCAGTAGTATGGGGACAGGGGGTATTTACAATGAGCAGTTCTTC | TRBV19 | TRBD1 | NA | TRBJ2-1
CASSLGPLRYTF | TGTGCCAGCTCACTCGGTCCGTTGCGCTACACCTTC | TRBV18 | NA | NA | TRBJ1-2
CASSPGPGLAGVGELFF | TGCGCCAGCAGTCCGGGACCGGGACTAGCGGGAGTTGGGGAGCTGTTTTTT | TRBV5-1 | TRBD2 | NA | TRBJ2-2
CAWSVGRTETQYF | TGTGCCTGGAGTGTTGGGAGGACGGAGACCCAGTACTTC | TRBV30 | NA | NA | TRBJ2-5
CASRPQQGEGFF | TGCGCCAGCAGACCACAACAGGGAGAAGGTTTCTTT | TRBV10-2 | NA | NA | TRBJ1-1
CASSSDRALMNTEAFF | TGTGCCAGCAGCTCGGACAGGGCACTGATGAACACTGAAGCTTTCTTT | TRBV7-2 | TRBD1 | NA | TRBJ1-1
CASSQQGDYGYTF | TGTGCCAGCAGTCAGCAGGGGGACTATGGCTACACCTTC | TRBV27 | TRBD1 | NA | TRBJ1-2
CASSPRRPGELFF | TGTGCCAGCAGCCCGAGGCGGCCCGGGGAGCTGTTTTTT | TRBV7-2 | NA | NA | TRBJ2-2
CASSPRAGGRIFSGNTIYF | TGTGCCAGCAGCCCCCGGGCAGGGGGCCGAATCTTCTCTGGAAACACCATATATTTT | TRBV7-2 | TRBD1 | NA | TRBJ1-3
CASSLRSGIGETQYF | TGTGCCAGCAGCTTGAGGTCTGGGATTGGCGAGACCCAGTACTTC | TRBV5-4 | NA | NA | TRBJ2-5
CASSLGGRGETQYF | TGTGCCAGCAGCTTAGGTGGGAGGGGAGAGACCCAGTACTTC | TRBV7-2 | TRBD2 | NA | TRBJ2-5
CASTRYEQYF | TGCGCCAGCACCCGCTACGAGCAGTACTTC | TRBV10-1 | NA | few | TRBJ2-7
CASSYDGLVGGYTGELFF | TGTGCCAGCAGCTACGATGGGTTGGTGGGAGGGTACACCGGGGAGCTGTTTTTT | TRBV7-2 | TRBD2 | NA | TRBJ2-2
CASSPVKGKGYTF | TGTGCCAGCTCACCTGTTAAGGGGAAGGGCTACACCTTC | TRBV18 | NA | NA | TRBJ1-2
CASSLTSGTYEQYF | TGTGCCAGCAGTCTGACTAGCGGGACTTACGAGCAGTACTTC | TRBV2 | TRBD2 | few | TRBJ2-7
CASSRQGLGYNEQFF | TGTGCCAGCTCGCGACAGGGACTAGGATACAATGAGCAGTTCTTC | TRBV18 | NA | NA | TRBJ2-1
CASSLEGLDTDTQYF | TGTGCCAGCAGCTTGGAGGGGCTAGACACAGATACGCAGTATTTT | TRBV5-4 | NA | NA | TRBJ2-3
CATWGVLNEKLFF | TGTGCCACATGGGGGGTATTGAATGAAAAACTGTTTTTT | TRBV19 | NA | NA | TRBJ1-4
CASSPPSPADTIYF | TGTGCCAGCTCACCACCCTCCCCCGCGGACACCATATATTTT | TRBV18 | NA | NA | TRBJ1-3
CASRLGASGGTDTQYF | TGTGCCAGCAGATTAGGGGCTAGCGGGGGCACAGATACGCAGTATTTT | TRBV11-2 | TRBD2 | NA | TRBJ2-3
CASSINGETQYF | TGTGCCAGTAGTATAAATGGAGAGACCCAGTACTTC | TRBV19 | NA | NA | TRBJ2-5
CASSQDPGIMGNQPQHF | TGCGCCAGCAGCCAAGATCCAGGCATTATGGGCAATCAGCCCCAGCATTTT | TRBV4-1 | NA | few | TRBJ1-5
CASSPFRAGGPGSQTQYF | TGTGCCAGCTCACCATTCCGAGCGGGGGGACCCGGTTCGCAGACCCAGTACTTC | TRBV18 | TRBD2 | NA | TRBJ2-5
CASGLGQGGSPLHF | TGTGCTAGTGGTTTGGGACAGGGGGGCTCACCCCTCCACTTT | TRBV12-5 | TRBD1 | NA | TRBJ1-6
CASSSFREGYNEQFF | TGTGCCAGTAGTTCCTTCCGGGAGGGGTACAATGAGCAGTTCTTC | TRBV19 | TRBD2 | NA | TRBJ2-1
CASSPRDRGFEKLFF | TGTGCCAGTAGTCCGCGGGACAGGGGATTTGAAAAACTGTTTTTT | TRBV19 | TRBD1 | once | TRBJ1-4
CASSTNRVTGELFF | TGTGCCAGCAGTACAAACAGGGTTACCGGGGAGCTGTTTTTT | TRBV27 | NA | few | TRBJ2-2
CASSPWTSGIPMDTGELFF | TGTGCCAGCAGCCCGTGGACTAGCGGGATTCCCATGGACACCGGGGAGCTGTTTTTT | TRBV13 | TRBD2 | NA | TRBJ2-2
CASSQGGGQPSYNEQFF | TGTGCCAGCAGCCAAGGCGGGGGGCAGCCCTCCTACAATGAGCAGTTCTTC | TRBV14 | TRBD2 | NA | TRBJ2-1
CASRKTVNTEAFF | TGTGCCAGTAGAAAAACAGTGAACACTGAAGCTTTCTTT | TRBV19 | NA | NA | TRBJ1-1
CASSPPSAQSTQYF | TGTGCCAGCAGTCCACCTAGCGCCCAGTCGACCCAGTACTTC | TRBV2 | NA | NA | TRBJ2-5
CASTSGTSLDNEQFF | TGTGCCAGCACGTCCGGGACTAGCTTAGACAATGAGCAGTTCTTC | TRBV6-1 | TRBD2 | few | TRBJ2-1
CASSEGTLRIYEQYF | TGTGCCAGCAGTGAAGGGACCCTGCGCATCTACGAGCAGTACTTC | TRBV6-1 | NA | NA | TRBJ2-7
CASSLTGDYGYTF | TGTGCCAGCAGCTTGACAGGGGACTATGGCTACACCTTC | TRBV5-4 | TRBD1 | NA | TRBJ1-2
CASSTSINQPQHF | TGTGCCAGTAGTACGTCCATAAATCAGCCCCAGCATTTT | TRBV19 | NA | NA | TRBJ1-5
CASRGLGVDIQYF | TGTGCCAGCAGAGGGCTTGGGGTAGACATTCAGTACTTC | TRBV28 | NA | medium-sized | TRBJ2-4
CASSLGRSSGANVLTF | TGTGCCAGCAGCTTAGGCAGGTCCTCTGGGGCCAACGTCCTGACTTTC | TRBV7-2 | NA | NA | TRBJ2-6
CASSQLTFLAGGSPTYNEQFF | TGTGCCAGCAGCCAACTCACCTTTCTAGCGGGGGGTTCGCCTACCTACAATGAGCAGTTCTTC | TRBV4-2 | TRBD2 | NA | TRBJ2-1
CASSPQGQGLGSPLHF | TGCGCCAGCAGCCCCCAAGGACAGGGCCTCGGTTCACCCCTCCACTTT | TRBV5-1 | TRBD1 | NA | TRBJ1-6
CASSLGYIGTVSYGYTF | TGTGCCAGCAGCCTGGGATATATTGGGACAGTTTCTTATGGCTACACCTTC | TRBV7-8 | TRBD1 | once | TRBJ1-2
CASSPTRRAETQYF | TGTGCCAGCAGCCCGACGAGAAGGGCAGAGACCCAGTACTTC | TRBV7-6 | NA | NA | TRBJ2-5
CASSLFRGEGSPLHF | TGTGCCAGCAGCTTGTTCAGGGGAGAAGGGTCACCCCTCCACTTT | TRBV5-6 | NA | few | TRBJ1-6
CASSQLVSGGSAGYTF | TGCGCCAGCAGCCAACTAGTCTCTGGGGGCTCGGCTGGCTACACCTTC | TRBV4-1 | NA | NA | TRBJ1-2